A single sample gave rise to the 29 T cell receptor beta chains below, sequenced in a study of T cell responses to AZD1222 COVID-19 vaccine. Here immunoSEQ multiplex PCR was the method, and the copy in TCRdb shows in-frame clones only, minus some. Of 100,000 to 150,000 clones listed, 80% to 90% are singletons. The source was peripheral blood, collected 28 days after the second AZD1222 dose. The source of these receptors is an adult who received the AZD1222 COVID-19 vaccine.

V gene TRBV19 combines with J gene TRBJ2-6; possibly TRBD1 or TRBD2 for D (5 bases each). V gave up 6 bases and J gave up 2 bases, with 11 bases separating them. The length of the CDR3 is 15 residues. CDR1 and CDR2 (germline): LNHDA, SQIVND (reference sequence). The CDR3 protein is CASRSWDPGANVLTF. In DNA form, the CDR3 reads TGTGCCAGTAGAAGCTGGGACCCTGGGGCCAACGTCCTGACTTTC.

CDR3 region: CATSKTDSYGYTF. DNA for the CDR3: TGTGCCACCAGCAAGACAGACAGCTATGGCTACACCTTC. The chain couples TRBV15 to TRBJ1-2; the D gene is possibly TRBD1 (5 bases). The CDR3 totals 13 residues. Germline V CDR1 and CDR2: LNHNV, YYDKDF (reference sequence). V dropped 4 bases and J dropped 4 bases, with 10 bases sitting between them.

The genes are TRBV5-4 and TRBJ2-7; D is tentatively TRBD1 or TRBD2 (5 bases each). The V gene's germline CDR1 is SGHNT and CDR2 YYREEE (reference sequence). V dropped 3 bases and J dropped 4 bases, with 20 bases sitting between them. CDR3 size: 16 residues. The CDR3 bases are TGTGCCAGCAGCTCCACGGGACGGGGACGTGAGTACGAGCAGTACTTC. Residues: CASSSTGRGREYEQYF. The complete variable domain, with remaining parts taken from reference TRBV5-4 and TRBJ2-7, reads ETGVTQSPTHLIKTRGQQVTLRCSSQSGHNTVSWYQQALGQGPQFIFQYYREEENGRGNFPPRFSGLQFPNYSSELNVNALELDDSALYLCASSSTGRGREYEQYFGPGTRLTVT.

The CDR3 is CASSQGTKRTEAFF. The CDR3 coding sequence is TGTGCCAGCAGCCAGGGGACCAAACGTACTGAAGCTTTCTTT. This sequence joins TRBV3-1 (or the pseudogene TRBV3-2) and TRBJ1-1; D perhaps matches TRBD1 (5 bases). Germline V lookup: CDR1 LGHDT, CDR2 YNNKEL (reference sequence). The CDR3 is 14 residues long. Trimming pared 3 bases from V and 5 bases from J, leaving 13 bases between.

The gene calls are TRBV10-3 and TRBJ1-3; no clear D gene. Germline V gene data show CDR1 as ENHRY and CDR2 as SYGVKD. This CDR3 contains 14 residues. V shed 6 bases and J shed 4 bases, with 13 bases lying between them. CDR3 loop: CAISQVMSGNTIYF. The CDR3 nucleotides are TGTGCCATCAGCCAAGTAATGTCGGGAAACACCATATATTTT.

The genes are TRBV3-1 (or the pseudogene TRBV3-2) and TRBJ2-4; tentatively, D is TRBD2 (5 bases). Looked up from germline, CDR1 is LGHDT and CDR2 is YNNKEL (reference sequence). The CDR3 is made up of 16 amino acids. V lost 4 bases, J lost 6 bases, and 19 bases lay in between. The CDR3 coding sequence is TGTGCCAGCAGCCCAGGAGGTTTGAGCTTGGGAAACATTCAGTACTTC. As protein: CASSPGGLSLGNIQYF.

The chain uses TRBV5-4 and TRBJ2-5, with 7 bases that match TRBD2. Unmatched junction bases numbered 10, after V lost 4 bases and J lost 4 bases. Germline V CDR1 and CDR2: SGHNT, YYREEE (reference sequence). CDR3 length equals 15 residues. CDR3 loop: CASSRGNTGGETQYF. For the CDR3, the DNA is TGTGCCAGCAGCCGAGGGAATACGGGAGGAGAGACCCAGTACTTC.

V usage is TRBV5-1 and J usage is TRBJ1-3, with no clear D. Germline CDR1 is SGHRS and CDR2 is YFSETQ. CDR3 length: 17 residues. The V and J ends lost 1 base and 0 bases respectively, with 14 bases between them. The CDR3 DNA reads TGCGCCAGCAGCTTGTATTCCCTTAGGATCTCTGGAAACACCATATATTTT. It encodes CASSLYSLRISGNTIYF.

The chain recombines TRBV12-3 or TRBV12-4 with TRBJ1-1, with 7 bases lining up with TRBD1. CDR3 length: 12 residues. Germline trimming cut 10 bases from V and 2 bases from J; bases unmatched to any gene: 4. CDR3 amino acids: CATGDSNTEAFF. CDR3 nucleotide sequence: TGTGCCACTGGGGACAGTAACACTGAAGCTTTCTTT.

V and J are TRBV19 and TRBJ2-1, with 12 nucleotides matching TRBD2. The germline V gene has CDR1 LNHDA and CDR2 SQIVND (reference sequence). The CDR3 is made up of 16 amino acids. J was trimmed by 8 bases and V by 4 bases; bases with no gene match: 9. The CDR3 DNA reads as TGTGCCAGTAGTAAACCTAGCGGGGGGGCCATCCATGAGCAGTTCTTC. This gives the protein CASSKPSGGAIHEQFF.

CDR3 loop: CATSSENTIYF. The DNA for the CDR3 is TGTGCCACCAGCAGTGAAAACACCATATATTTT. The chain links TRBV15 to TRBJ1-3, with D unclear. CDR3 length: 11 residues. Trimming removed 3 bases from V and 6 bases from J, with 3 bases in between. Germline CDR1 and CDR2: LNHNV and YYDKDF (reference sequence).

The chain has TRBV28 and TRBJ1-1; D is unresolved. CDR1 is MDHEN and CDR2 is SYDVKM in the germline V gene. Trimming left V 7 bases short and J 0 bases short, with 18 bases between. The CDR3 runs to 16 residues. CDR3 in DNA: TGTGCCAGCAAAAACGGGGATATGGGGATGAACACTGAAGCTTTCTTT. The encoded protein is CASKNGDMGMNTEAFF. The full variable domain, with the rest looked up from reference TRBV28 and TRBJ1-1, is DVKVTQSSRYLVKRTGEKVFLECVQDMDHENMFWYRQDPGLGLRLIYFSYDVKMKEKGDIPEGYSVSREKKERFSLILESASTNQTSMYLCASKNGDMGMNTEAFFGQGTRLTVV.

V gene TRBV5-1 combines with J gene TRBJ2-7; possibly TRBD2 for D (6 bases). V was trimmed by 0 bases and J by 5 bases, leaving 9 bases between them. CDR1 is SGHRS and CDR2 is YFSETQ in the germline V gene. The CDR3 is made up of 13 amino acids. CDR3 sequence: CASSLAPGDEQYF. For the CDR3, the DNA is TGCGCCAGCAGCTTGGCCCCGGGAGACGAGCAGTACTTC.

This chain uses TRBV9 with TRBJ2-3; 11 positions match TRBD2. V was clipped by 3 bases and J by 6 bases; unmatched bases: 6. Germline CDR1 reads SGDLS; CDR2 reads YYNGEE. The CDR3 is made up of 15 amino acids. CDR3 residues: CASSDSGGARDTQYF. The CDR3 DNA reads TGTGCCAGCAGCGATAGCGGGGGGGCCCGGGATACGCAGTATTTT.

This sequence joins TRBV6-5 and TRBJ2-7; D possibly corresponds to TRBD2 (5 bases). Germline V gene sequence: CDR1 MNHEY, CDR2 SVGAGI. V was shortened by 6 bases and J by 7 bases, with 13 bases between the two germline ends. The CDR3 sequence is 12 residues long. CDR3 protein: CASSPGGGEQYF. The CDR3, as DNA: TGTGCCAGCAGCCCCGGAGGAGGAGAGCAGTACTTC.

This rearrangement joins TRBV5-1 to TRBJ1-3; 8 nucleotides match TRBD1. The CDR3 has 14 residues. V was clipped by 5 bases and J by 3 bases; unmatched bases: 4. Germline V lookup: CDR1 SGHRS, CDR2 YFSETQ. CDR3 coding DNA: TGCGCCAGCAGGGATGGGACAGGTGGAAACACCATATATTTT. Translating it yields CASRDGTGGNTIYF.

The CDR3 is CASSRGGRGTEAFF. The CDR3, as DNA: TGTGCCAGCAGTCGAGGGGGCCGAGGGACTGAAGCTTTCTTT. The gene calls are TRBV27 and TRBJ1-1; TRBD1 matches 7 bases. J lost 5 bases, V lost 5 bases, and 8 bases had no gene match. The CDR3 has 14 amino acids. Germline CDR1 is MNHEY and CDR2 is SMNVEV (reference sequence).

The V gene is TRBV9, the J gene TRBJ2-3; 8 bases line up with TRBD2. Germline V CDR1 and CDR2: SGDLS, YYNGEE. The CDR3 runs 16 residues. Trimming at V came to 4 bases and at J to 6 bases, leaving 13 bases not matched to a gene. CDR3: CASSPSSGGLVDTQYF. The CDR3 DNA follows: TGTGCCAGCAGCCCGTCCAGCGGGGGTCTTGTGGATACGCAGTATTTT.

V usage is TRBV10-3 and J usage is TRBJ2-3, with D perhaps assigned TRBD1 or TRBD2 (5 bases each). Per germline, CDR1 ENHRY and CDR2 SYGVKD. The CDR3 has 15 amino acids. Trimming took off 10 bases at V and 3 bases at J, with 20 bases between the two ends. CDR3 region: CATQPMGEVTDTQYF. The CDR3 DNA reads as TGTGCCACCCAGCCAATGGGGGAAGTAACAGATACGCAGTATTTT.

V is TRBV28 and J is TRBJ1-6; TRBD1 matches at 7 bases. Germline V gene data show CDR1 as MDHEN and CDR2 as SYDVKM. Losses at the gene ends were 8 bases for V and 8 bases for J; bases not matched to a gene: 6. The CDR3 sequence is 13 residues long. The CDR3 bases are TGTGCCAGCGAAACGACAGGGTATTCACCCCTCCACTTT. This translates into CASETTGYSPLHF. Full variable domain (outside the CDR3, taken from reference TRBV28 and TRBJ1-6): DVKVTQSSRYLVKRTGEKVFLECVQDMDHENMFWYRQDPGLGLRLIYFSYDVKMKEKGDIPEGYSVSREKKERFSLILESASTNQTSMYLCASETTGYSPLHFGNGTRLTVT.

The chain joins TRBV6-5 to TRBJ2-7; D not certain. The CDR3 covers 12 residues. V was trimmed by 6 bases and J by 3 bases, leaving 9 bases between them. CDR1 and CDR2 from the germline V gene are MNHEY and SVGAGI. The CDR3 reads CASSPRYYEQYF. The CDR3 DNA reads as TGTGCCAGCAGCCCCAGGTACTACGAGCAGTACTTC.

In nucleotides, the CDR3 is TGTGCCAGCAGTGCTCAGGGGGCTAGCCATGGCTACACCTTC. It specifies CASSAQGASHGYTF. This chain joins TRBV6-2 or TRBV6-3 and TRBJ1-2, with TRBD1 matching over 8 bases. CDR1 is MNHEY, CDR2 SVGEGT, per germline. After removal of 5 bases from V and 6 bases from J, the junction contained 8 bases not matched to a gene. The CDR3 is made up of 14 amino acids.

The chain is built from TRBV5-1 and TRBJ2-3; maybe TRBD2 (6 bases). The CDR3 spans 19 residues. V lost 0 bases and J 2 bases, leaving 22 bases between the germline ends. Germline CDR1 and CDR2: SGHRS and YFSETQ. This CDR3 is CASSLEEGPSLRSTDTQYF. CDR3 coding DNA: TGCGCCAGCAGCTTGGAGGAGGGGCCCTCTCTTCGTTCCACAGATACGCAGTATTTT.

V and J are TRBV12-3 or TRBV12-4 and TRBJ2-1; TRBD2 matches 7 bases. The CDR3 length is 13 residues. V lost 6 bases, J lost 12 bases, and 11 bases stayed unmatched. CDR3 region: CASSQDMGRGQFF. The CDR3 region has the DNA TGTGCCAGCAGCCAGGACATGGGGAGGGGGCAGTTCTTC.

V and J are TRBV6-2 or TRBV6-3 and TRBJ2-7; a possible D gene is TRBD2 (5 bases). Trimming left V 4 bases short and J 2 bases short, with 9 bases between. This CDR3 contains 13 residues. Germline V gene sequence: CDR1 MNHEY, CDR2 SVGEGT. CDR3 sequence reads: CASSSRETYEQYF. In DNA, the CDR3 is TGTGCCAGCAGTTCTAGGGAGACCTACGAGCAGTACTTC.

This clone has a handful of counts. This chain joins TRBV7-8 and TRBJ2-1, with TRBD2 as a possible D gene (6 bases). From germline, CDR1 is SGHVS and CDR2 FQNEAQ. Trimming pared 1 base from V and 8 bases from J, leaving 15 bases between. The CDR3 length is 15 residues. This CDR3 is CASSLEWRVEDEQFF. The CDR3, as DNA: TGTGCCAGCAGCTTAGAATGGAGGGTAGAGGATGAGCAGTTCTTC.

This chain links TRBV19 with TRBJ2-7, with D unclear. Germline loops: CDR1 LNHDA, CDR2 SQIVND (reference sequence). The CDR3 covers 14 residues. V lost 6 bases, J lost 4 bases, and 16 bases lay in between. The CDR3 DNA sequence: TGTGCCAGTAGGCCGCAATCATCGTCGTACGAGCAGTACTTC. The encoded protein is CASRPQSSSYEQYF.

The chain uses TRBV7-2 and TRBJ2-5; 10 nucleotides line up with TRBD1. With V trimmed by 8 bases and J by 2 bases, 11 bases remained unmatched. Germline V gene data show CDR1 as SGHTA and CDR2 as FQGNSA. The CDR3 runs 16 residues. The CDR3 region is CASSRTGGAFQETQYF. The DNA for the CDR3 is TGTGCCAGCTCCCGGACAGGGGGGGCCTTTCAAGAGACCCAGTACTTC.

This chain connects TRBV28 to TRBJ1-5; maybe TRBD1 (5 bases). V was clipped by 8 bases and J by 5 bases, with 25 bases between them. Germline V lookup: CDR1 MDHEN, CDR2 SYDVKM. The CDR3 runs 17 residues. The CDR3 spells CASPLAPKAGVHQPQHF. DNA for the CDR3: TGTGCCAGCCCCCTTGCCCCAAAAGCGGGGGTCCATCAGCCCCAGCATTTT.